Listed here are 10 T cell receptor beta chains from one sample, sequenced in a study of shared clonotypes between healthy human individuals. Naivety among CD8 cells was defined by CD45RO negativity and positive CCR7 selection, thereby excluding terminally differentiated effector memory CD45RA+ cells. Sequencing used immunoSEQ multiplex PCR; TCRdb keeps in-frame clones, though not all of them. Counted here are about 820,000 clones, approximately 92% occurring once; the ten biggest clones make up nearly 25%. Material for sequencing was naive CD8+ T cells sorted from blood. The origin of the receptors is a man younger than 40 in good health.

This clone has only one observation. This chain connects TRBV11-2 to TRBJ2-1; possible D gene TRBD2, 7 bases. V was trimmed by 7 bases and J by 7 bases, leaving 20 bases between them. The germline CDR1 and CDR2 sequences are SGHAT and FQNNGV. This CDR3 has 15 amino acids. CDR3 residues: CASNWGGLIGNEQFF. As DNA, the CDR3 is TGTGCCAGCAACTGGGGGGGGCTAATCGGGAATGAGCAGTTCTTC.

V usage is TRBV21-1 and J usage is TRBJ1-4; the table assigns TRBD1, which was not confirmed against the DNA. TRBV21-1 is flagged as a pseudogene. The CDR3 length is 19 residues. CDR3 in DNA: TGTGCCAGCAGCAAAGTAGGGATGGGGCGGCAGCCAACTAATGAAAAACTGTTTTTT. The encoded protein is CASSKVGMGRQPTNEKLFF.

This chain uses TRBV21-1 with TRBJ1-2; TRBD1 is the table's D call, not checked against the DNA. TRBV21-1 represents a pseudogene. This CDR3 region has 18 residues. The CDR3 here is CASSKGSPWGPRDYGYTF. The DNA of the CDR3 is TGTGCCAGCAGCAAAGGGAGCCCTTGGGGGCCCCGCGACTATGGCTACACCTTC.

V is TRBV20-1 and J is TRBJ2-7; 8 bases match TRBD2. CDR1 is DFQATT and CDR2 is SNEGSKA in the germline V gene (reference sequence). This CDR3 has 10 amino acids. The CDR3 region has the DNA TGCGCCGGGGGGGACTACGAGCAGTACTTC. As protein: CAGGDYEQYF.

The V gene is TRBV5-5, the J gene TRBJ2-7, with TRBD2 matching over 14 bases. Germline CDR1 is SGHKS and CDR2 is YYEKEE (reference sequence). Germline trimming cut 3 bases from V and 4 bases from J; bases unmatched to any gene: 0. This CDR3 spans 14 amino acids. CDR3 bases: TGTGCCAGCAGCTGGACTAGCGGGAGGTACGAGCAGTACTTC. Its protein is CASSWTSGRYEQYF.

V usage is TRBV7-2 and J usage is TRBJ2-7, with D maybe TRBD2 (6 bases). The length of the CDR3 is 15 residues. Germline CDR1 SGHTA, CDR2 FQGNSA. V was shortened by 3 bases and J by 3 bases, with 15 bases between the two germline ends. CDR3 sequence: CASSFDYKGLYEQYF. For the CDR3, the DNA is TGTGCCAGCAGCTTCGACTACAAGGGACTCTACGAGCAGTACTTC.

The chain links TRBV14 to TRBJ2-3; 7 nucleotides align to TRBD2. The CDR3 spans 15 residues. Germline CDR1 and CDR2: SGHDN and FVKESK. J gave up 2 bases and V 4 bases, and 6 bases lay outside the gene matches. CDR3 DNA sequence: TGTGCCAGCAGCCGGGCGGGAGAGCCCACAGATACGCAGTATTTT. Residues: CASSRAGEPTDTQYF. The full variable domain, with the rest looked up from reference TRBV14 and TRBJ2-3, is EAGVTQFPSHSVIEKGQTVTLRCDPISGHDNLYWYRRVMGKEIKFLLHFVKESKQDESGMPNNRFLAERTGGTYSTLKVQPAELEDSGVYFCASSRAGEPTDTQYFGPGTRLTVL.

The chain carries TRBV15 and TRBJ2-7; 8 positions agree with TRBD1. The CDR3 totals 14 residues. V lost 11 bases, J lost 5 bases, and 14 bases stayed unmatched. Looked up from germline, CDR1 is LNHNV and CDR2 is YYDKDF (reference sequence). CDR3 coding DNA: TGTGCCGTAGGACCGGGACAGGATGGCCACGAGCAGTACTTC. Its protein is CAVGPGQDGHEQYF.

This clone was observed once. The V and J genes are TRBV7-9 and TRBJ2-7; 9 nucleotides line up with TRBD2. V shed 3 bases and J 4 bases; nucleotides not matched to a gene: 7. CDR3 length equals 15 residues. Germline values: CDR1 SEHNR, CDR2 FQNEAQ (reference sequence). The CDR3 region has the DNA TGTGCCAGCAGCTTTGGACTAGCGAGCTCATACGAGCAGTACTTC. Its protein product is CASSFGLASSYEQYF.

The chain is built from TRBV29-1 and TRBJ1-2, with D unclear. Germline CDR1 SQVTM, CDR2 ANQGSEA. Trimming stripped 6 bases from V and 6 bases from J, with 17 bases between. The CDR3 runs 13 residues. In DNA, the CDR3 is TGCAGCGTAGACATGGATCCCATACATGGCTACACCTTC. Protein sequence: CSVDMDPIHGYTF.